The text below deals with one T cell receptor (beta chain). The sample comes from a study of OX40 agonist ivuxolimab in advanced cancers. On the study more broadly: Every 2 weeks, ivuxolimab was infused into the patients intravenously at between 0.01 and 10 mg/kg. Partial responses were achieved by three patients, one with hepatocellular carcinoma and two with cutaneous melanoma.

CDR1 LNHNV and CDR2 YYDKDF come from the germline V gene (reference sequence). CDR3 length: 15 residues. V dropped 5 bases and J dropped 4; count of bases not matched to a gene: 10. Libraries were prepared by immunoSEQ multiplex PCR; TCRdb keeps only in-frame clonotypes and omits some of them. The repertoire has fewer than 80,000 clones, 80% to 90% of them found once; the top ten carry about 6%. Sequenced material: CD4+ or CD8+ T cells sorted from blood, taken in a trial of the OX40 agonist ivuxolimab. V is TRBV15 and J is TRBJ2-5, with TRBD2 identical over 7 bases. The sequence was obtained from an adult with an advanced solid tumor such as melanoma, head and neck, liver or kidney cancer. CDR3 amino acids: CATSERRGRGETQYF. The DNA for the CDR3 is TGTGCCACCAGCGAGCGGCGGGGGAGAGGAGAGACCCAGTACTTC.